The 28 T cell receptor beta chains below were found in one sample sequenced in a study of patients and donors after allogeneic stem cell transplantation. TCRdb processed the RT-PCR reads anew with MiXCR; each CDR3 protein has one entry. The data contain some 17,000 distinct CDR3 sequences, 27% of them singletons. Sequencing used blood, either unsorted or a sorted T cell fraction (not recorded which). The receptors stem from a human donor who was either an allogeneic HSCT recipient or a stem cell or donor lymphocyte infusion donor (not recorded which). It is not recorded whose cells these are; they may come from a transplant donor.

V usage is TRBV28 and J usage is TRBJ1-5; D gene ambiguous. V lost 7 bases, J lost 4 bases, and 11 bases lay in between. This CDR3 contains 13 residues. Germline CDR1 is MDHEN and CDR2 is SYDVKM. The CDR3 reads CASTWGLNQPQHF. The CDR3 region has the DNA TGTGCCAGCACTTGGGGTCTTAATCAGCCCCAGCATTTT.

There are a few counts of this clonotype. The CDR3 bases are TGTGCCAGCAGCCCGGGGCAGGGGGCAACCGGGGAGCTGTTTTTT. It yields the protein CASSPGQGATGELFF. The chain employs TRBV5-6 and TRBJ2-2, with TRBD1 matching over 8 bases. The CDR3 is 15 amino acids. Germline V gives CDR1 SGHDT, CDR2 YYEEEE. J lost 5 bases, V lost 4 bases, and 7 bases had no gene match.

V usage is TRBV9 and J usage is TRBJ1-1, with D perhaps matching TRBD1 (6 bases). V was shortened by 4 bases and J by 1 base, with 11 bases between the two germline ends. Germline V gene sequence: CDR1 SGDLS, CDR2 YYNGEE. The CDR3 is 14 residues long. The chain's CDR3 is CASSPLTGNTEAFF. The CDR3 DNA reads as TGTGCCAGCAGCCCATTGACAGGGAACACTGAAGCTTTCTTT.

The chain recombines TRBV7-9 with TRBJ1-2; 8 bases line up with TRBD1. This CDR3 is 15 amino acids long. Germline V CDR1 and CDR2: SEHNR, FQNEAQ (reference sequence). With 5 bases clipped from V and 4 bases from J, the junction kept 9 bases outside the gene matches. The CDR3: CASSGNRGKGYGYTF. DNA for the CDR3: TGTGCCAGCAGCGGGAACAGGGGGAAGGGCTATGGCTACACCTTC.

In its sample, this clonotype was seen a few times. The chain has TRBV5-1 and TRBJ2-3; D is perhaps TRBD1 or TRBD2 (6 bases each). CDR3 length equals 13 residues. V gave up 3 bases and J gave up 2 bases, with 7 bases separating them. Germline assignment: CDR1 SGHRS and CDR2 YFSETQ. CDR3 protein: CASSWGATDTQYF. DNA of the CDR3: TGCGCCAGCAGCTGGGGGGCCACAGATACGCAGTATTTT.

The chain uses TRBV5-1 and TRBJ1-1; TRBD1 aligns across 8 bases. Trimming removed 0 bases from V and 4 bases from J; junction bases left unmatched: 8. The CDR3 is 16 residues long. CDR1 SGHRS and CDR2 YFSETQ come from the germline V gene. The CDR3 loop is CASSLGDRGIFTEAFF. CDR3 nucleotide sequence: TGCGCCAGCAGCTTGGGAGACAGGGGAATTTTCACTGAAGCTTTCTTT.

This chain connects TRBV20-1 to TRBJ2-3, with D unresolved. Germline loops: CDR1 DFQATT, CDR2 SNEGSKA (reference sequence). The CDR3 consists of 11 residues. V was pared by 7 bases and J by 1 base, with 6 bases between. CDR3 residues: CSVRRTDTQYF. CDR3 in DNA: TGCAGTGTTAGGCGCACAGATACGCAGTATTTT.

The CDR3 DNA reads TGTGCCAGCAGATCTACGGCCAGCTCCTACAATGAGCAGTTCTTC. It is translated as CASRSTASSYNEQFF. The rearrangement uses TRBV6-4 and TRBJ2-1; D not certain. Germline lookup yields CDR1 MRHNA and CDR2 SNTAGT. V lost 6 bases and J lost 0, with 12 bases in between. This CDR3 has 15 residues.

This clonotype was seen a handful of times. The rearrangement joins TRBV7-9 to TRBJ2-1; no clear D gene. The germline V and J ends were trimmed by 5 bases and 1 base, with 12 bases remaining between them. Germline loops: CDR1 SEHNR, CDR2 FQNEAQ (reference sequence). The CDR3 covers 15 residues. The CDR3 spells CASSPPLTSYNEQFF. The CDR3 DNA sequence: TGTGCCAGCAGCCCTCCACTTACTTCCTACAATGAGCAGTTCTTC.

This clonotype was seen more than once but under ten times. CDR3 DNA: TGTGCCAGCAGCAATAGGGCAGGGTTTTACACTGAAGCTTTCTTT. The encoded protein is CASSNRAGFYTEAFF. The J gene is TRBJ1-1, the V gene TRBV12-3 or TRBV12-4; perhaps TRBD1 as D (5 bases). The ends were cut back, 6 bases at V and 3 bases at J, with 17 bases in the middle. The CDR3 covers 15 residues.

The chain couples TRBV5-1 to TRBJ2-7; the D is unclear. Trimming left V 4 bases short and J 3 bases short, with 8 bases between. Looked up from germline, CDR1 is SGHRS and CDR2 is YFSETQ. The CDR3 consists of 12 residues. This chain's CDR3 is CASSLSSYEQYF. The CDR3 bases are TGCGCCAGCAGCCTCTCGAGCTACGAGCAGTACTTC.

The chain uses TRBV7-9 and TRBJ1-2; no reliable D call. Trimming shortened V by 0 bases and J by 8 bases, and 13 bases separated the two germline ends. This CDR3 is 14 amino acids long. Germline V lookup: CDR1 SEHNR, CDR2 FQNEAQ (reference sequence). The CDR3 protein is CASSLASGLGGYTF. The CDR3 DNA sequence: TGTGCCAGCAGCTTAGCGTCTGGTTTGGGAGGCTACACCTTC. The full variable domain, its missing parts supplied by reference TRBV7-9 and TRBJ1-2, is DTGVSQNPRHKITKRGQNVTFRCDPISEHNRLYWYRQTLGQGPEFLTYFQNEAQLEKSRLLSDRFSAERPKGSFSTLEIQRTEQGDSAMYLCASSLASGLGGYTFGSGTRLTVV.

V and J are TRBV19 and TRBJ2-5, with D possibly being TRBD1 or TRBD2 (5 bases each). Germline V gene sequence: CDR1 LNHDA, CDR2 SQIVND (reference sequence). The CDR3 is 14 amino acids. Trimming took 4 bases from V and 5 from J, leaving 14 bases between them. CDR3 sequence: CASSKRQSGETQYF. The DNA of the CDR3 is TGTGCCAGTAGTAAACGACAGTCGGGGGAGACCCAGTACTTC. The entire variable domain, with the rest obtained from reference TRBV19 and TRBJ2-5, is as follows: DGGITQSPKYLFRKEGQNVTLSCEQNLNHDAMYWYRQDPGQGLRLIYYSQIVNDFQKGDIAEGYSVSREKKESFPLTVTSAQKNPTAFYLCASSKRQSGETQYFGPGTRLLVL.

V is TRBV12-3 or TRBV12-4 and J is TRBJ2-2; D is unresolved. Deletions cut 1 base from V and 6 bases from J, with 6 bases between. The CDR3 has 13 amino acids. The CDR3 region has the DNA TGTGCCAGCAGTTTAGTTAGAGCCGGGGAGCTGTTTTTT. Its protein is CASSLVRAGELFF.

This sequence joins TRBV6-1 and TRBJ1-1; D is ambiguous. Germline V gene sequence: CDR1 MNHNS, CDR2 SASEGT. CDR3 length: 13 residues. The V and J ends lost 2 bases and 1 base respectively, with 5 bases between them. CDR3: CASSEQPNTEAFF. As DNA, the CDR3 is TGTGCCAGCAGTGAACAGCCGAACACTGAAGCTTTCTTT.

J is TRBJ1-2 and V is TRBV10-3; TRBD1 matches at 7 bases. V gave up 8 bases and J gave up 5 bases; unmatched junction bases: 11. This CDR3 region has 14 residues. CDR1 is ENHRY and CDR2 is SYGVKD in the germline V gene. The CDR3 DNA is TGTGCCATCGCCCGACAGGGAAAGGAGTATGGCTACACCTTC. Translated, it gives CAIARQGKEYGYTF.

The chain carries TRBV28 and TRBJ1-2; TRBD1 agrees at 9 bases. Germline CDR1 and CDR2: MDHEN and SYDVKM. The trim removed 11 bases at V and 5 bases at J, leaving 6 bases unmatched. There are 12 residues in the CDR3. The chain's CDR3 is CAGSGQGYGYTF. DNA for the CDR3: TGTGCCGGTTCGGGACAGGGATATGGCTACACCTTC.

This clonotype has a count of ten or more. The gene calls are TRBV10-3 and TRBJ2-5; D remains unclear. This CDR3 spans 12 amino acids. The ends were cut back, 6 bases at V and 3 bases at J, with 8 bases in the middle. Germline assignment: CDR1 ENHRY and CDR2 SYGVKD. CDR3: CAISRSEETQYF. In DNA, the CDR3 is TGTGCCATCAGCCGGTCCGAAGAGACCCAGTACTTC.

The CDR3 DNA follows: TGCGCCAGCAGCCAAGGGAGGGGAATGAACACTGAAGCTTTCTTT. Amino acids: CASSQGRGMNTEAFF. The chain combines TRBV4-1 with TRBJ1-1, with TRBD1 as a possible D gene (5 bases). V was pared by 1 base and J by 0 bases, with 9 bases between. Germline-derived CDR1 and CDR2 are MGHRA and YSYEKL. CDR3 size: 15 residues.

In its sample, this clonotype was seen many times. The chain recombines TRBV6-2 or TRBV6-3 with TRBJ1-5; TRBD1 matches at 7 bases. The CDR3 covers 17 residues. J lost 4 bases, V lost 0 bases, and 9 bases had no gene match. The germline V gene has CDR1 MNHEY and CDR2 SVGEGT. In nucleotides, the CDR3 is TGTGCCAGCAGTTACTCCGGGTGGGGGACAGAGAATCAGCCCCAGCATTTT. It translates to CASSYSGWGTENQPQHF.

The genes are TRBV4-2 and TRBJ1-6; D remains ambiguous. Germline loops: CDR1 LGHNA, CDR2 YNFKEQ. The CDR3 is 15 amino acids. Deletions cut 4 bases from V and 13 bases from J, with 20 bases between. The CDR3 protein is CASSPPLGDPDPLHF. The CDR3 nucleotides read TGTGCCAGCAGCCCCCCTCTTGGGGATCCAGACCCCCTCCACTTT.

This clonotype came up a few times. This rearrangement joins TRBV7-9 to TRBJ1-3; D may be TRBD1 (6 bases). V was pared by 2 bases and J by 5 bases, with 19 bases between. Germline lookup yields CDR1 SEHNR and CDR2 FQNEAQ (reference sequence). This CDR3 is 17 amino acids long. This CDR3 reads CASSLNAQRRGRNTIYF. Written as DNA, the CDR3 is TGTGCCAGCAGCTTAAACGCTCAAAGGAGGGGGAGAAACACCATATATTTT.

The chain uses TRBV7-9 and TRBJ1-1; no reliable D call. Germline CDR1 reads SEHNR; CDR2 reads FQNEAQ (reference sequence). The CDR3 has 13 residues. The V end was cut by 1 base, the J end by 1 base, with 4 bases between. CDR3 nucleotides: TGTGCCAGCAGCTTAGTACAGAACACTGAAGCTTTCTTT. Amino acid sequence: CASSLVQNTEAFF.

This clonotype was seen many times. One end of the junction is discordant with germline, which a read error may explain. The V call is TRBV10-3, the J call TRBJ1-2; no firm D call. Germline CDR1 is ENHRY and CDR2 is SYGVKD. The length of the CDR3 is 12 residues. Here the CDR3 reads CAISATNYGYTF. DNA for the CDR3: TGTGCCATAAGTGCAACGAACTATGGCTACACCTTC.

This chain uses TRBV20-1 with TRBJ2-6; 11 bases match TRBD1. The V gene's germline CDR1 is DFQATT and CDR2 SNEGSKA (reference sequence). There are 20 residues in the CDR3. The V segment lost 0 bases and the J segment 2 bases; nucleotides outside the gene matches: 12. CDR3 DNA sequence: TGCAGTGCTAGAGACCTCGGACCGGGACAGGGGGGGACTGGGGCCAACGTCCTGACTTTC. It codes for CSARDLGPGQGGTGANVLTF.

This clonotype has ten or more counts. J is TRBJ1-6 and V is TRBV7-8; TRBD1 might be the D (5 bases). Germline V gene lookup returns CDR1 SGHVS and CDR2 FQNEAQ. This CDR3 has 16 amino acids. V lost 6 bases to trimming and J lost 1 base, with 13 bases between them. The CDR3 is CASSLTGGSYNSPLHF. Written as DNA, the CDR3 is TGTGCCAGCAGTCTCACCGGGGGGTCCTATAATTCACCCCTCCACTTT.

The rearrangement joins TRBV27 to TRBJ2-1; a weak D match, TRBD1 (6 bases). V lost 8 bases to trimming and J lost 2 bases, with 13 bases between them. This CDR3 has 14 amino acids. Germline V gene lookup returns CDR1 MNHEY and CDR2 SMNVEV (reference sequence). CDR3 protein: CASAQGSTYNEQFF. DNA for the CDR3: TGTGCCAGCGCCCAGGGGTCTACCTACAATGAGCAGTTCTTC.

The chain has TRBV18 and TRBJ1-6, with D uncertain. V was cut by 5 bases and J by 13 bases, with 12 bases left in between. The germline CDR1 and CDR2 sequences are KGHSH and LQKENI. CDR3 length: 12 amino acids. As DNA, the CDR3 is TGTGCCAGCTCATCTAAGTCCGATCCCCTCCACTTT. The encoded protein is CASSSKSDPLHF.